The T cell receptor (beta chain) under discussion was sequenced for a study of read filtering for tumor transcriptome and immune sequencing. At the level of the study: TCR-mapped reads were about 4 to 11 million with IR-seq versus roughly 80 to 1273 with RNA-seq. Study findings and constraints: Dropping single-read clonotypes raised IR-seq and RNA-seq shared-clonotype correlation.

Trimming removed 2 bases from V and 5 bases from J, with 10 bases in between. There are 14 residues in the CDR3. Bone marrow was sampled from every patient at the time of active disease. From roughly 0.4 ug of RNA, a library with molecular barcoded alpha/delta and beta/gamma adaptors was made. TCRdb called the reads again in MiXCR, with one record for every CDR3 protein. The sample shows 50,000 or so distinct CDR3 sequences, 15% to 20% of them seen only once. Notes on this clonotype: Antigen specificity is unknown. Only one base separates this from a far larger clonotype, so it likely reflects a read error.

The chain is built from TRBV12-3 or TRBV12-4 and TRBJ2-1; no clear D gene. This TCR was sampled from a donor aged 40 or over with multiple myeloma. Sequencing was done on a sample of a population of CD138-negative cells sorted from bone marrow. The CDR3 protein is CASSLIPQNNEQFF. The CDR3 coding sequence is TGTGCCAGCAGTTTAATCCCCCAGAACAATGAGCAGTTCTTC.